This T cell receptor beta chain was profiled in a study of cytomegalovirus exposure and HLA in healthy donors. Study summary: A data release that came early held approximately 85 million unique TCRs from HLA-typed donors. Study-wide points: Some public TCRs appeared in many individuals, while most sequences were rare. Listed as cytomegalovirus-associated were approximately 160 TCR beta chains.

PCR was performed using 60 Vbeta and 13 Jbeta primers. Sequencing used immunoSEQ multiplex PCR; TCRdb keeps in-frame clones, though not all of them. This sample carries just over 200,000 clones, almost 70% of them seen once, and the ten largest clones take 2.6%. Of note for this clone: The antigen is not known.

The CDR3 covers 19 residues. Germline CDR1 is ENHRY and CDR2 is SYGVKD. The sample was PBMCs. This sequence originates from a man aged 40-49 years in good health and CMV-seropositive. The chain is built from TRBV10-3 and TRBJ2-5; 7 nucleotides align to TRBD1. The closer fit of TRBJ2-7 to the DNA end suggests the J call may be wrong. For the CDR3, the DNA is TGTGCCAACTTGGAGTTCCTAAGATTACAGGGGAGAACTGTGTACGAGCAGTACTTC. Its protein product is CANLEFLRLQGRTVYEQYF.